This T cell receptor (beta chain) was recovered during a study of blood T cell repertoires in COVID-19. Whole-study context: COVID-19 samples, acute and convalescent, were from the United States, Italy and Spain.

This CDR3 has 16 amino acids. CDR1 and CDR2 (germline): LGHNA, YSLEER. The germline V and J ends were trimmed by 1 base and 1 base, with 12 bases remaining between them. In the source study's methods: Estimation of nucleated cell counts was performed using reference gene primer amplification. Libraries were prepared by immunoSEQ multiplex PCR; TCRdb keeps only in-frame clonotypes and omits some of them. The V and J calls and the clone size are those of that table, but D and trimming were determined from the DNA. The top ten clones hold 4.2% of a sample with 250,000 to 300,000 clones, roughly 84% of them seen once.

The source is a man between 60 and 75 years old with acute or convalescent COVID-19. Specimen: peripheral blood. This sequence joins TRBV4-3 and TRBJ2-3; a weak D match, TRBD2 (5 bases). CDR3 residues: CASSQGASRGTDTQYF. Written as DNA, the CDR3 is TGCGCCAGCAGCCAAGGGGCTAGCCGTGGCACAGATACGCAGTATTTT.